This is a list of T cell receptor beta chains from one sample in a study of blood T cells in healthy people across ages. TCRdb fed the 5' RACE reads into MiXCR, producing one record per CDR3 protein. The table records roughly 800,000 distinct CDR3 sequences, roughly 60% of them present only once. Sequencing input: blood. These receptors came from a man aged 25 to 45 in good health. Each CDR3 is given with its conserved first and last residue. Fields, in order: D gene, V gene, CDR3 protein. The D gene is left open where the match is weak.

>.|TRBV28
CASSLGGATYNERYF
>.|TRBV7-2
CASSQTVYSPPEQYF
>TRBD2|TRBV6-5
CASSSTSGVPDEQFF
>.|TRBV28
CASSLGVPAYEQYF
>.|TRBV20-1
CSAYRVSTDTQYF
>.|TRBV29-1
CSVGESYGYTF
>TRBD1|TRBV7-2
CASSSRDRVHEQYF
>.|TRBV7-2
CASSASIGALRGYTF
>.|TRBV20-1
CSAKAGIQETQYF
>TRBD1|TRBV7-2
CASSKDRDYGYTF
>.|TRBV6-2/TRBV6-3
CASSTRDIRLNTEAFF
>.|TRBV5-1
CASSLGLLESDTQYF
>TRBD1|TRBV29-1
CSALTGSTEAFF
>.|TRBV4-3
CASSPGGNSPYEQYF
>.|TRBV20-1
CSARDLVNGQEAFF
>TRBD1|TRBV2
CASSEWTGSNGYTF
>.|TRBV6-1
CASGQFNQPQHF
>TRBD2|TRBV20-1
CSARGSGLAGVYEQYF
>.|TRBV12-3/TRBV12-4
CASGISGPHEQYF
>.|TRBV10-3
CAISADTNTEAFF
>TRBD1|TRBV6-1
CASSEAGTAGRAFF
>.|TRBV5-6
CASSRPRDWNTEAFF
>TRBD1|TRBV28
CASRGRDRVWVNEQYF
>TRBD2|TRBV4-2
CASSQERGEYEQYF
>.|TRBV9
CASSGGGRSYNEQFF
>TRBD1|TRBV4-2
CASTRPDRENSPLHF
>TRBD1|TRBV6-5
CASSYGTGQTQYF
>TRBD2|TRBV5-1
CASSPGVAGGRTDTQYF
>.|TRBV3-1
CAGSSGIRNEQFF
>.|TRBV4-2
CASSQVRSDYGYTF
>.|TRBV18
CASSPGLEETQYF